This T cell receptor beta chain was captured by sequencing in a study of low-dose radiotherapy and immunotherapy resistance in tumors. TRAV and TRBV primers primed cDNA for both TCRalpha and TCRbeta. Both a constant-region primer and a V-primer adapter served to amplify TCRs across around 20 PCR cycles. TCRdb itself ran the reads through MiXCR, one entry per CDR3 protein. The repertoire consists of nearly 60,000 distinct CDR3 sequences, with 23% occurring once and the leading ten covering about 7%. Specified time point: after trial treatment. Treatment meaning: LDRT plus nivolumab, ipilimumab, low-dose cyclophosphamide and aspirin (RACIN trial). Germline-derived CDR1 and CDR2 are LGHNA and YNFKEQ. V was clipped by 4 bases and J by 2 bases; unmatched bases: 7. CDR3 length equals 17 residues.

This TCR derives from a male donor with prostate cancer. The chain links TRBV4-2 to TRBJ2-5, with 13 bases identical to TRBD2. Material: PBMCs, obtained after low-dose radiotherapy plus immunotherapy. The DNA of the CDR3 is TGTGCCAGCAGCCCTGGACTAGCGGGGGATAAACAAGAGACCCAGTACTTC. This codes for CASSPGLAGDKQETQYF.